Listed here are 6 T cell receptor beta chains from one sample, sequenced in a study of graft-versus-host responses after intestinal transplantation. Sequencing was performed with immunoSEQ multiplex PCR; in TCRdb, only in-frame clones are kept and a portion is missing. The repertoire holds almost 20,000 clones, with approximately 89% as singletons. The specimen comprised PBMCs, sampled just over 230 days after intestinal transplant. Receptors originate from a human patient who received an intestinal transplant, so some T cells may come from the graft donor.

The genes are TRBV2 and TRBJ2-5, with TRBD2 identical over 8 bases. The V gene end was trimmed by 0 bases and the J gene end by 3 bases; junction bases not matched to a gene: 0. Germline assignment: CDR1 SNHLY and CDR2 FYNNEI. The CDR3 runs to 14 residues. The CDR3 sequence: CASSEALAEETQYF. For the CDR3, the DNA is TGTGCCAGCAGTGAAGCACTAGCGGAAGAGACCCAGTACTTC. The full variable domain, rest sourced from reference TRBV2 and TRBJ2-5, is EPEVTQTPSHQVTQMGQEVILRCVPISNHLYFYWYRQILGQKVEFLVSFYNNEISEKSEIFDDQFSVERPDGSNFTLKIRSTKLEDSAMYFCASSEALAEETQYFGPGTRLLVL.

The chain uses TRBV5-5 and TRBJ2-1; a possible D gene is TRBD1 (5 bases). Germline-derived CDR1 and CDR2 are SGHKS and YYEKEE (reference sequence). V gave up 5 bases and J gave up 0 bases, with 21 bases separating them. This CDR3 region has 18 residues. The CDR3 DNA reads as TGTGCCAGCAGTTCCCAGACAGCGCTCACAAACTCCTACAATGAGCAGTTCTTC. Translating it yields CASSSQTALTNSYNEQFF.

The chain is built from TRBV15 and TRBJ2-5; the D gene could be TRBD1 or TRBD2 (5 bases each). Near its end, the DNA agrees better with TRBJ2-7, so the J call may be wrong. Germline lookup yields CDR1 LNHNV and CDR2 YYDKDF (reference sequence). The CDR3 runs to 11 residues. DNA of the CDR3: TGTGCCACCAGCGGGGGCTACGAGCAGTACTTC. It yields the protein CATSGGYEQYF.

V usage is TRBV28 and J usage is TRBJ1-2, with a possible D match to TRBD1 (5 bases). The V end lost 8 bases, the J end lost 2 bases, and 9 bases lay between the germline ends. CDR3 size: 12 residues. CDR1 MDHEN and CDR2 SYDVKM come from the germline V gene. The CDR3 DNA reads TGTGCCAGCGACAGCTCGAACTATGGCTACACCTTC. It specifies CASDSSNYGYTF.

The chain recombines TRBV5-4 with TRBJ1-6; no clear D. Germline CDR1 and CDR2: SGHNT and YYREEE (reference sequence). This CDR3 has 15 residues. V was pared by 2 bases and J by 0 bases, with 6 bases between. The CDR3 sequence: CASSFGSSYNSPLHF. The CDR3 region has the DNA TGTGCCAGCAGCTTCGGGAGCTCCTATAATTCACCCCTCCACTTT.

This rearrangement joins TRBV11-2 to TRBJ1-6; D is undetermined. In germline, CDR1 is SGHAT, CDR2 FQNNGV. CDR3 length equals 19 residues. Trimming took 1 base from V and 4 from J, leaving 20 bases between them. This CDR3 is CASSLVTYKQGFYNSPLHF. CDR3 in DNA: TGTGCCAGCAGCTTAGTCACTTACAAACAAGGGTTTTATAATTCACCCCTCCACTTT.